These T cell receptor beta chains were read from a single sample in a study of shared clonotypes between healthy human individuals. Profiling relied on immunoSEQ multiplex PCR, and the TCRdb table lists in-frame clones only, not all of them. Altogether roughly 550,000 clones are present, 95% being singletons, with the ten largest covering over 0.09%. Sequencing was carried out using naive CD8+ T cells sorted from blood. Receptors were obtained from a woman in her twenties or thirties in good health. Each CDR3 is given with its conserved first and last residue. A D gene is named only where the DNA matches it firmly. Size values are once, few and many counts, or a class for expanded clones, and some rows have none.

clone_size: .
v_call: TRBV27
d_call: .
j_call: TRBJ2-7
cdr3_aa: CASSLFTDYEQYF
cdr3_nt: TGTGCCAGCAGTTTATTCACCGACTACGAGCAGTACTTC

clone_size: .
v_call: TRBV6-6
d_call: .
j_call: TRBJ2-7
cdr3_aa: CASSVDTGLGSYEQYF
cdr3_nt: TGTGCCAGCAGTGTTGATACAGGGCTGGGATCCTACGAGCAGTACTTC

clone_size: .
v_call: TRBV6-5
d_call: .
j_call: TRBJ2-1
cdr3_aa: CASSYSRSEYNEQFF
cdr3_nt: TGTGCCAGCAGTTACTCGAGGTCCGAATACAATGAGCAGTTCTTC

clone_size: .
v_call: TRBV21-1
d_call: .
j_call: TRBJ2-3
cdr3_aa: CASSKVTAGSTDTQYF
cdr3_nt: TGTGCCAGCAGCAAAGTTACGGCGGGTAGCACAGATACGCAGTATTTT

clone_size: .
v_call: TRBV5-1
d_call: .
j_call: TRBJ1-3
cdr3_aa: CASSLELTENSGNTIYF
cdr3_nt: TGCGCCAGCAGCTTGGAATTGACAGAAAACTCTGGAAACACCATATATTTT

clone_size: .
v_call: TRBV28
d_call: TRBD2
j_call: TRBJ2-7
cdr3_aa: CASSFGTSGRAGEQYF
cdr3_nt: TGTGCCAGCAGTTTTGGGACTAGCGGGAGGGCCGGCGAGCAGTACTTC

clone_size: .
v_call: TRBV7-9
d_call: TRBD2
j_call: TRBJ2-1
cdr3_aa: CASSLPQRESYNEQFF
cdr3_nt: TGTGCCAGCAGCTTACCCCAGCGGGAGTCCTACAATGAGCAGTTCTTC

clone_size: .
v_call: TRBV4-2
d_call: TRBD2
j_call: TRBJ2-2
cdr3_aa: CASSQDVIAGRTGELFF
cdr3_nt: TGTGCCAGCAGCCAAGACGTTATAGCGGGACGGACCGGGGAGCTGTTTTTT

clone_size: once
v_call: TRBV7-2
d_call: .
j_call: TRBJ1-5
cdr3_aa: CASSLAPYQPQHF
cdr3_nt: TGTGCCAGCAGCTTAGCACCCTATCAGCCCCAGCATTTT

clone_size: .
v_call: TRBV7-9
d_call: .
j_call: TRBJ2-5
cdr3_aa: CASSLEVKETQYF
cdr3_nt: TGTGCCAGCAGCTTAGAAGTTAAAGAGACCCAGTACTTC

clone_size: .
v_call: TRBV5-1
d_call: TRBD2
j_call: TRBJ2-3
cdr3_aa: CASSLAAGGADTQYF
cdr3_nt: TGCGCCAGCAGCTTGGCAGCGGGGGGTGCAGATACGCAGTATTTT

clone_size: .
v_call: TRBV28
d_call: .
j_call: TRBJ1-5
cdr3_aa: CASSFIPVFFPNQPQHF
cdr3_nt: TGTGCCAGCAGTTTCATACCGGTTTTTTTCCCCAATCAGCCCCAGCATTTT

clone_size: .
v_call: TRBV6-1
d_call: .
j_call: TRBJ1-3
cdr3_aa: CASSRTRGSGNTIYF
cdr3_nt: TGTGCCAGCAGTCGAACCCGCGGCTCTGGAAACACCATATATTTT

clone_size: .
v_call: TRBV28
d_call: TRBD2
j_call: TRBJ2-7
cdr3_aa: CASSLSPRSGIYEQYF
cdr3_nt: TGTGCCAGCAGTTTATCCCCCAGGAGCGGGATCTACGAGCAGTACTTC

clone_size: .
v_call: TRBV7-8
d_call: .
j_call: TRBJ1-1
cdr3_aa: CASSPLAESPLPMNTEAFF
cdr3_nt: TGTGCCAGCAGCCCCTTGGCGGAGAGCCCACTACCTATGAACACTGAAGCTTTCTTT

clone_size: .
v_call: TRBV27
d_call: TRBD1
j_call: TRBJ1-4
cdr3_aa: CASSLLQGRGEKLFF
cdr3_nt: TGTGCCAGCAGTTTATTACAGGGGCGGGGTGAAAAACTGTTTTTT

clone_size: .
v_call: TRBV19
d_call: .
j_call: TRBJ1-5
cdr3_aa: CASKGGSSNQPQHF
cdr3_nt: TGTGCCAGTAAGGGGGGGAGTAGCAATCAGCCCCAGCATTTT

clone_size: .
v_call: TRBV19
d_call: TRBD2
j_call: TRBJ2-1
cdr3_aa: CATARTSGGYNEQFF
cdr3_nt: TGTGCCACAGCACGGACTAGCGGGGGGTACAATGAGCAGTTCTTC

clone_size: .
v_call: TRBV5-4
d_call: TRBD1
j_call: TRBJ2-5
cdr3_aa: CASSRDRGSETQYF
cdr3_nt: TGTGCCAGCAGCCGAGACAGGGGGTCAGAGACCCAGTACTTC

clone_size: .
v_call: TRBV7-6
d_call: TRBD1
j_call: TRBJ2-7
cdr3_aa: CASSFNSGQYEQYF
cdr3_nt: TGTGCCAGCAGCTTTAACTCGGGACAGTACGAGCAGTACTTC

clone_size: once
v_call: TRBV6-6
d_call: .
j_call: TRBJ1-1
cdr3_aa: CASSYDLVTEAFF
cdr3_nt: TGTGCCAGCAGTTATGATCTGGTCACTGAAGCTTTCTTT

clone_size: .
v_call: TRBV7-8
d_call: .
j_call: TRBJ1-1
cdr3_aa: CASSLRKTEAFF
cdr3_nt: TGTGCCAGCAGCTTACGGAAAACTGAAGCTTTCTTT

clone_size: .
v_call: TRBV27
d_call: .
j_call: TRBJ1-1
cdr3_aa: CASRWTMNTEAFF
cdr3_nt: TGTGCCAGCAGGTGGACCATGAACACTGAAGCTTTCTTT

clone_size: .
v_call: TRBV9
d_call: TRBD2
j_call: TRBJ2-3
cdr3_aa: CASSVPGLAGGPEDTQYF
cdr3_nt: TGTGCCAGCAGCGTCCCGGGACTAGCGGGAGGGCCTGAAGATACGCAGTATTTT

clone_size: .
v_call: TRBV27
d_call: .
j_call: TRBJ2-1
cdr3_aa: CASSSPDRDYGNEQFF
cdr3_nt: TGTGCCAGCAGTTCCCCCGACAGGGACTACGGGAATGAGCAGTTCTTC

clone_size: .
v_call: TRBV6-5
d_call: TRBD2
j_call: TRBJ2-1
cdr3_aa: CASSHGTSGNNEQFF
cdr3_nt: TGTGCCAGCAGTCACGGGACTAGCGGAAACAATGAGCAGTTCTTC

clone_size: few
v_call: TRBV27
d_call: TRBD1
j_call: TRBJ2-3
cdr3_aa: CASSLSQGARDTQYF
cdr3_nt: TGTGCCAGCAGTTTATCGCAGGGGGCGAGAGATACGCAGTATTTT

clone_size: .
v_call: TRBV29-1
d_call: .
j_call: TRBJ2-1
cdr3_aa: CSVGGTDSYNEQFF
cdr3_nt: TGCAGCGTCGGGGGCACTGACTCCTACAATGAGCAGTTCTTC

clone_size: .
v_call: TRBV27
d_call: .
j_call: TRBJ1-2
cdr3_aa: CATWTGGSGGYTF
cdr3_nt: TGTGCCACCTGGACGGGCGGATCGGGTGGCTACACCTTC

clone_size: once
v_call: TRBV6-4
d_call: .
j_call: TRBJ2-7
cdr3_aa: CASSFVRCLSYEQYF
cdr3_nt: TGTGCCAGCAGTTTCGTACGGTGCCTCTCCTACGAGCAGTACTTC

clone_size: .
v_call: TRBV6-5
d_call: .
j_call: TRBJ2-7
cdr3_aa: CASSYFDSYEQYF
cdr3_nt: TGTGCCAGCAGTTACTTTGACAGTTACGAGCAGTACTTC

clone_size: .
v_call: TRBV28
d_call: .
j_call: TRBJ1-4
cdr3_aa: CASSPFLGSSGEKLFF
cdr3_nt: TGTGCCAGCAGCCCATTTTTGGGTTCCTCGGGCGAAAAACTGTTTTTT

clone_size: .
v_call: TRBV5-8
d_call: .
j_call: TRBJ2-1
cdr3_aa: CASSLRGYNEQFF
cdr3_nt: TGTGCCAGCAGCTTGCGGGGGTACAATGAGCAGTTCTTC

clone_size: .
v_call: TRBV6-5
d_call: TRBD2
j_call: TRBJ2-1
cdr3_aa: CASSSRLAGGPHEQFF
cdr3_nt: TGTGCCAGCAGTTCCCGACTAGCGGGAGGGCCGCATGAGCAGTTCTTC

clone_size: .
v_call: TRBV28
d_call: TRBD2
j_call: TRBJ2-7
cdr3_aa: CASTGRVVYEQYF
cdr3_nt: TGTGCCAGCACGGGGAGGGTAGTCTACGAGCAGTACTTC

clone_size: .
v_call: TRBV27
d_call: TRBD2
j_call: TRBJ2-7
cdr3_aa: CASSSGTSAYEQYF
cdr3_nt: TGTGCCAGCAGTTCGGGGACTAGCGCCTACGAGCAGTACTTC

clone_size: .
v_call: TRBV5-4
d_call: TRBD1
j_call: TRBJ2-7
cdr3_aa: CASSLTTGGDYEQYF
cdr3_nt: TGTGCCAGCAGCTTAACGACAGGGGGGGACTACGAGCAGTACTTC

clone_size: .
v_call: TRBV28
d_call: TRBD2
j_call: TRBJ2-2
cdr3_aa: CASTGLAGVIGELFF
cdr3_nt: TGTGCCAGCACGGGACTAGCGGGAGTTATCGGGGAGCTGTTTTTT

clone_size: .
v_call: TRBV2
d_call: .
j_call: TRBJ2-7
cdr3_aa: CASSDDPQGLSYEQYF
cdr3_nt: TGTGCCAGCAGTGATGATCCTCAGGGCCTCTCCTACGAGCAGTACTTC

clone_size: .
v_call: TRBV6-4
d_call: .
j_call: TRBJ2-2
cdr3_aa: CASSDSMDSGGELFF
cdr3_nt: TGTGCCAGCAGTGACTCCATGGACAGCGGCGGGGAGCTGTTTTTT

clone_size: .
v_call: TRBV15
d_call: .
j_call: TRBJ1-4
cdr3_aa: CATSRDRAPTNEKLFF
cdr3_nt: TGTGCCACCAGCAGAGATCGGGCACCAACTAATGAAAAACTGTTTTTT

clone_size: .
v_call: TRBV6-1
d_call: TRBD1
j_call: TRBJ1-2
cdr3_aa: CASSEKGQGWNGYTF
cdr3_nt: TGTGCCAGCAGTGAAAAGGGACAGGGCTGGAATGGCTACACCTTC

clone_size: .
v_call: TRBV4-1
d_call: .
j_call: TRBJ1-1
cdr3_aa: CASSQGQRNTEAFF
cdr3_nt: TGCGCCAGCAGCCAAGGTCAGAGGAACACTGAAGCTTTCTTT

clone_size: .
v_call: TRBV6-1
d_call: .
j_call: TRBJ2-7
cdr3_aa: CASSEVPFKKSYEQYF
cdr3_nt: TGTGCCAGCAGTGAAGTGCCTTTTAAAAAATCCTACGAGCAGTACTTC

clone_size: .
v_call: TRBV13
d_call: TRBD1
j_call: TRBJ1-2
cdr3_aa: CASSLGQGTYGYTF
cdr3_nt: TGTGCCAGCAGCTTAGGACAGGGGACCTATGGCTACACCTTC

clone_size: .
v_call: TRBV4-1
d_call: TRBD2
j_call: TRBJ2-1
cdr3_aa: CASSFSGKSYNEQFF
cdr3_nt: TGCGCCAGCAGCTTTAGCGGGAAAAGCTACAATGAGCAGTTCTTC

clone_size: .
v_call: TRBV2
d_call: .
j_call: TRBJ1-1
cdr3_aa: CASSEEGWGEAFF
cdr3_nt: TGTGCCAGCAGTGAGGAGGGATGGGGAGAAGCTTTCTTT

clone_size: .
v_call: TRBV4-1
d_call: .
j_call: TRBJ1-1
cdr3_aa: CASSQEPAGPRNTEAFF
cdr3_nt: TGCGCCAGCAGCCAAGAGCCTGCTGGGCCGAGGAACACTGAAGCTTTCTTT

clone_size: .
v_call: TRBV19
d_call: .
j_call: TRBJ2-1
cdr3_aa: CASSDFTGSYNEQFF
cdr3_nt: TGTGCCAGTAGTGACTTCACAGGGAGCTACAATGAGCAGTTCTTC

clone_size: .
v_call: TRBV5-6
d_call: .
j_call: TRBJ2-2
cdr3_aa: CASSLRRQNTGELFF
cdr3_nt: TGTGCCAGCAGCTTACGGAGACAGAACACCGGGGAGCTGTTTTTT

clone_size: .
v_call: TRBV6-5
d_call: .
j_call: TRBJ1-2
cdr3_aa: CASSYGAGNGYTF
cdr3_nt: TGTGCCAGCAGTTACGGCGCGGGGAATGGCTACACCTTC

clone_size: .
v_call: TRBV12-5
d_call: .
j_call: TRBJ1-1
cdr3_aa: CASGLGTEAFF
cdr3_nt: TGTGCTAGTGGCCTGGGGACTGAAGCTTTCTTT

clone_size: .
v_call: TRBV27
d_call: TRBD2
j_call: TRBJ2-7
cdr3_aa: CASSFTAGSYEQYF
cdr3_nt: TGTGCCAGCAGTTTCACAGCGGGATCTTACGAGCAGTACTTC

clone_size: .
v_call: TRBV27
d_call: .
j_call: TRBJ1-5
cdr3_aa: CASSLRQGNQPQHF
cdr3_nt: TGTGCCAGCAGTTTGAGGCAGGGGAATCAGCCCCAGCATTTT